The 24 T cell receptor beta chains given below trace back to one sample, sequenced in a study of T cell clonotyping in hematopoietic cell transplantation (dated by TCRdb to the early 2020s). To prepare the library, the immunoSEQ multiplex PCR assay was applied. Held by TCRdb, this immuneACCESS table contains in-frame sequences only and omits some clones. Under half of the omission traces to an unresolved V gene where checked; the cause of the rest is unknown. This sample is represented by tens of thousands of clones; around 84% of them were singletons. The ten largest clones represent less than 6.5% of the sample. Reading the label with the study, this specimen's time point is: recipient sample about 28 days before transplant, after cytoreduction. Sequencing was performed on peripheral blood mononuclear cells, taken before stem cell transplant. The receptors here all came from a man in his fifties or sixties with biphenotypic leukemia. Some clones in this sample may be carry-over from other donors' samples.

The V call is TRBV29-1, the J call TRBJ1-1; the D is unclear. Germline V gene sequence: CDR1 SQVTM, CDR2 ANQGSEA. This CDR3 region has 13 residues. Trimming took off 0 bases at V and 1 base at J, with 6 bases between the two ends. This chain's CDR3 is CSVEEGSNTEAFF. CDR3 bases: TGCAGCGTTGAAGAGGGGTCGAACACTGAAGCTTTCTTT.

This chain joins TRBV27 and TRBJ2-7; D gene unclear. V was clipped by 5 bases and J by 5 bases, with 13 bases between them. There are 13 residues in the CDR3. Germline V gives CDR1 MNHEY, CDR2 SMNVEV (reference sequence). This CDR3 is CASSPKLHNEQYF. As DNA, the CDR3 is TGTGCCAGCAGTCCAAAGCTACACAACGAGCAGTACTTC.

The genes are TRBV30 and TRBJ1-3; D is unresolved. This CDR3 has 14 amino acids. The V gene's germline CDR1 is GTSNPN and CDR2 SVGIG (reference sequence). Trimming left V 1 base short and J 0 bases short, with 7 bases between. CDR3 nucleotides: TGTGCCTGGAGTGACGGAAGCTCTGGAAACACCATATATTTT. Translating gives CAWSDGSSGNTIYF.

Only one count was recorded for this clone. The genes are TRBV30 and TRBJ1-2; tentative D call: TRBD1 (5 bases). Germline-derived CDR1 and CDR2 are GTSNPN and SVGIG (reference sequence). The CDR3 contains 15 residues. Trimming shortened V by 3 bases and J by 1 base, and 15 bases separated the two germline ends. CDR3 sequence (DNA): TGTGCCTGGAGCATCCGACAGTCGAATAACTATGGCTACACCTTC. This gives the protein CAWSIRQSNNYGYTF.

This clone was detected once. The chain couples TRBV5-1 to TRBJ2-7; D is unclear. The CDR3 length is 13 residues. Trimming took off 8 bases at V and 6 bases at J, with 18 bases between the two ends. Looked up from germline, CDR1 is SGHRS and CDR2 is YFSETQ. The CDR3 DNA follows: TGCGCCAGTCGAATTATTCAGTCGGGCGAGCAGTACTTC. Amino acids: CASRIIQSGEQYF.

The chain uses TRBV7-2 and TRBJ2-3; 8 bases fit TRBD2. The CDR3 length is 16 residues. Germline trimming cut 1 base from V and 4 bases from J; bases unmatched to any gene: 7. The germline V gene has CDR1 SGHTA and CDR2 FQGNSA. CDR3 coding DNA: TGTGCCAGCAGCTTAGGTTACACGGGAGGGGCAGATACGCAGTATTTT. Its protein is CASSLGYTGGADTQYF.

This clone turned up a few times. CDR3 residues: CATLPTLGETGYTF. The CDR3 coding sequence is TGTGCCACCCTCCCCACGCTCGGGGAGACAGGCTACACCTTC. The chain links TRBV6-5 to TRBJ1-2, with D unclear. The CDR3 is 14 amino acids. The V gene's germline CDR1 is MNHEY and CDR2 SVGAGI. Trimming shortened V by 10 bases and J by 8 bases, and 23 bases separated the two germline ends.

The chain has TRBV5-4 and TRBJ1-3; 8 nucleotides agree with TRBD1. Germline V gives CDR1 SGHNT, CDR2 YYREEE (reference sequence). Trimming took 3 bases from V and 4 from J; bases not matched to a gene: 6. CDR3 length equals 15 residues. The CDR3 coding sequence is TGTGCCAGCAGCTACGGGACAGGCGCGGGAAACACCATATATTTT. Translating gives CASSYGTGAGNTIYF. Full variable domain (rest looked up from reference TRBV5-4 and TRBJ1-3): ETGVTQSPTHLIKTRGQQVTLRCSSQSGHNTVSWYQQALGQGPQFIFQYYREEENGRGNFPPRFSGLQFPNYSSELNVNALELDDSALYLCASSYGTGAGNTIYFGEGSWLTVV.

DNA for the CDR3: TGTGCCAGCAACCCGGCGGCGGGTGGGGAGCTGTTTTTT. This translates into CASNPAAGGELFF. The V call is TRBV5-8, the J call TRBJ2-2; TRBD2 might be the D (5 bases). V lost 6 bases to trimming and J lost 8 bases, with 14 bases between them. CDR3 length: 13 residues. Germline-derived CDR1 and CDR2 are SGHTS and YDEGEE. Based on the CDR3 plus reference TRBV5-8 and TRBJ2-2, the full variable domain is EAGVTQSPTHLIKTRGQQATLRCSPISGHTSVYWYQQALGLGLQFLLWYDEGEERNRGNFPPRFSGRQFPNYSSELNVNALELEDSALYLCASNPAAGGELFFGEGSRLTVL.

This clone was counted a single time. This rearrangement joins TRBV2 to TRBJ2-5; 7 bases are shared with TRBD1. The CDR3 loop spans 12 amino acids. With V trimmed by 6 bases and J by 4 bases, 2 bases remained unmatched. Germline V gives CDR1 SNHLY, CDR2 FYNNEI. In DNA form, the CDR3 reads TGTGCCAGCAGGGCAGGGGGAGAGACCCAGTACTTC. It is translated as CASRAGGETQYF. Together with reference TRBV2 and TRBJ2-5, the CDR3 gives the full variable domain: EPEVTQTPSHQVTQMGQEVILRCVPISNHLYFYWYRQILGQKVEFLVSFYNNEISEKSEIFDDQFSVERPDGSNFTLKIRSTKLEDSAMYFCASRAGGETQYFGPGTRLLVL.

The V and J genes are TRBV14 and TRBJ2-3, with 7 positions matching TRBD2. Germline CDR1 SGHDN, CDR2 FVKESK. This CDR3 spans 13 amino acids. Germline trimming cut 4 bases from V and 4 bases from J; bases unmatched to any gene: 2. CDR3 loop: CASSRLAADTQYF. The CDR3 coding sequence is TGTGCCAGCAGCCGACTAGCTGCAGATACGCAGTATTTT.

The chain links TRBV27 to TRBJ1-2; 8 bases are a match to TRBD1. This CDR3 region has 16 residues. The junction had 10 bases not matched to a gene; V was cut back by 7 bases and J by 0 bases. Germline V gives CDR1 MNHEY, CDR2 SMNVEV (reference sequence). The CDR3 bases are TGTGCCAGCAATCCCCGAGGGACAGGAGCTAACTATGGCTACACCTTC. It specifies CASNPRGTGANYGYTF.

The rearrangement links TRBV25-1 to TRBJ1-1; D not resolved. The germline V and J ends were trimmed by 0 bases and 3 bases, with 11 bases remaining between them. This CDR3 contains 15 residues. Germline V gives CDR1 MGHDK, CDR2 SYGVNS. This CDR3 is CASSEYIGIDTEAFF. CDR3 sequence (DNA): TGTGCCAGCAGTGAATATATTGGGATTGACACTGAAGCTTTCTTT.

This rearrangement joins TRBV10-3 to TRBJ1-2, with D hard to call. The germline gives CDR1 ENHRY, CDR2 SYGVKD. This CDR3 has 12 residues. V was shortened by 3 bases and J by 4 bases, with 6 bases between the two germline ends. The CDR3 DNA reads as TGTGCCATCAGTGACCCTAGCTATGGCTACACCTTC. This translates into CAISDPSYGYTF.

The rearrangement links TRBV5-1 to TRBJ2-7; 10 nucleotides align to TRBD2. The germline V gene encodes CDR1 SGHRS and CDR2 YFSETQ. The CDR3 has 15 residues. Losses at the gene ends were 4 bases for V and 2 bases for J; bases not matched to a gene: 6. CDR3 nucleotides: TGCGCCAGCAGCGTTGCTAGCGGGGGAGCCTACGAGCAGTACTTC. It translates to CASSVASGGAYEQYF.

This chain uses TRBV29-1 with TRBJ1-1, with D uncertain. In germline, CDR1 is SQVTM, CDR2 ANQGSEA. The CDR3 length is 20 residues. Trimming pared 0 bases from V and 4 bases from J, leaving 30 bases between. The CDR3 nucleotides are TGCAGCGTTGAAGATCGGCCCGAAAGCGCCCTGGTACAGTCGACCACTGAAGCTTTCTTT. It codes for CSVEDRPESALVQSTTEAFF.

The chain combines TRBV27 with TRBJ1-2, with D perhaps matching TRBD1 (6 bases). The CDR3 extends over 14 amino acids. Trimming took 5 bases from V and 2 from J, leaving 12 bases between them. Per the germline V gene, CDR1 is MNHEY and CDR2 is SMNVEV (reference sequence). CDR3: CASSRLQGNYGYTF. Here the CDR3 DNA reads TGTGCCAGCAGTCGCCTACAGGGAAACTATGGCTACACCTTC.

This clone was seen a handful of times. The chain joins TRBV2 to TRBJ2-4, with D unclear. This CDR3 has 12 residues. Deletions cut 4 bases from V and 8 bases from J, with 9 bases between. CDR1 is SNHLY, CDR2 FYNNEI, per germline. CDR3 bases: TGTGCCAGCAGTGGTGTTGTGGACATTCAGTACTTC. Protein product: CASSGVVDIQYF. The variable domain in full, completed from reference TRBV2 and TRBJ2-4, reads EPEVTQTPSHQVTQMGQEVILRCVPISNHLYFYWYRQILGQKVEFLVSFYNNEISEKSEIFDDQFSVERPDGSNFTLKIRSTKLEDSAMYFCASSGVVDIQYFGAGTRLSVL.

The chain has TRBV7-2 and TRBJ2-7; 7 bases are shared with TRBD2. Germline CDR1 SGHTA, CDR2 FQGNSA. The CDR3 sequence is 15 residues long. Trimming removed 1 base from V and 9 bases from J; junction bases left unmatched: 12. The CDR3, as DNA: TGTGCCAGCAGCTTAGAAGGGACTACGAAGGGTGTGCAGTACTTC. It yields the protein CASSLEGTTKGVQYF.

This clone came up once. The rearrangement links TRBV28 to TRBJ1-1; no firm D call. This CDR3 region has 14 residues. With 1 base removed from V and 1 base from J, the gap between germline ends came to 7 bases. CDR1 is MDHEN and CDR2 is SYDVKM in the germline V gene. DNA for the CDR3: TGTGCCAGCAGTTTATCGAATGGGAACACTGAAGCTTTCTTT. Its protein is CASSLSNGNTEAFF.

The rearrangement links TRBV19 to TRBJ1-1; perhaps TRBD1 as D (5 bases). The CDR3 loop spans 13 amino acids. Per the germline V gene, CDR1 is LNHDA and CDR2 is SQIVND (reference sequence). The V and J ends lost 6 bases and 0 bases respectively, with 8 bases between them. Here the CDR3 reads CASRGGMNTEAFF. In DNA, the CDR3 is TGTGCCAGTAGGGGGGGGATGAACACTGAAGCTTTCTTT.

The V call is TRBV28, the J call TRBJ2-5, with D perhaps matching TRBD2 (5 bases). V was clipped by 5 bases and J by 4 bases, with 11 bases between them. The CDR3 sequence is 13 residues long. Germline V gene lookup returns CDR1 MDHEN and CDR2 SYDVKM. The CDR3 loop is CASSPRAGETQYF. The CDR3, as DNA: TGTGCCAGCAGTCCGAGGGCGGGAGAGACCCAGTACTTC.

The CDR3 is CAWRLDGRETQYF. In nucleotides, the CDR3 is TGTGCCTGGAGGCTCGACGGGAGGGAGACCCAGTACTTC. This sequence joins TRBV30 and TRBJ2-5, with 7 bases matching TRBD2. The V segment lost 3 bases and the J segment 5 bases; nucleotides outside the gene matches: 6. CDR1 is GTSNPN and CDR2 is SVGIG in the germline V gene (reference sequence). CDR3 size: 13 residues.

This clone was counted a single time. The rearrangement links TRBV30 to TRBJ2-7; 9 positions match TRBD1. The V gene's germline CDR1 is GTSNPN and CDR2 SVGIG (reference sequence). There are 14 residues in the CDR3. J was trimmed by 0 bases and V by 5 bases; bases with no gene match: 5. The CDR3 spells CAWGTGRNSYEQYF. CDR3 DNA sequence: TGTGCCTGGGGGACAGGGCGTAACTCCTACGAGCAGTACTTC.